These 22 T cell receptor beta chains share one sample of origin, sequenced in a study of cytomegalovirus exposure and HLA in healthy donors. The table came from immunoSEQ multiplex PCR; TCRdb's copy has only in-frame clones and leaves some out. Altogether some 73,000 clones are present, 70% to 90% being singletons, with the ten largest covering 3% to 4%. Source material: PBMCs. These receptors were taken from a woman aged 18-29 years in good health and CMV-seropositive.

This clone was seen a single time. The chain is built from TRBV15 and TRBJ1-1; perhaps TRBD1 as D (5 bases). V lost 0 bases and J 4 bases, leaving 18 bases between the germline ends. The length of the CDR3 is 17 residues. Germline V gives CDR1 LNHNV, CDR2 YYDKDF (reference sequence). The CDR3 loop reads CATSRDLAGARGTEAFF. The DNA for the CDR3 is TGTGCCACCAGCAGAGACCTTGCTGGGGCGCGGGGCACTGAAGCTTTCTTT. Complete variable domain (other parts from reference TRBV15 and TRBJ1-1): DAMVIQNPRYQVTQFGKPVTLSCSQTLNHNVMYWYQQKSSQAPKLLFHYYDKDFNNEADTPDNFQSRRPNTSFCFLDIRSPGLGDTAMYLCATSRDLAGARGTEAFFGQGTRLTVV.

The gene calls are TRBV11-2 and TRBJ2-7, with 7 positions matching TRBD2. V shed 2 bases, J shed 0 bases, and the junction held 7 bases outside the gene matches. The CDR3 contains 16 residues. Germline V CDR1 and CDR2: SGHAT, FQNNGV. This CDR3 reads CASSLRLAESSYEQYF. The CDR3 region has the DNA TGTGCCAGCAGCTTAAGACTAGCCGAGAGCTCCTACGAGCAGTACTTC. The full variable domain, its missing parts supplied by reference TRBV11-2 and TRBJ2-7, is EAGVAQSPRYKIIEKRQSVAFWCNPISGHATLYWYQQILGQGPKLLIQFQNNGVVDDSQLPKDRFSAERLKGVDSTLKIQPAKLEDSAVYLCASSLRLAESSYEQYFGPGTRLTVT.

This clone was seen only a few times. The chain combines TRBV2 with TRBJ2-7, with D maybe TRBD2 (5 bases). The CDR3 spans 14 residues. Germline CDR1 is SNHLY and CDR2 is FYNNEI. The V gene lost 10 bases and the J gene lost 0 bases, with 16 bases spanning the gap. The CDR3 is CATSATRVSYEQYF. The CDR3 DNA sequence: TGTGCCACCTCGGCAACTAGGGTCTCCTACGAGCAGTACTTC.

The chain has TRBV7-9 and TRBJ1-6; 8 nucleotides line up with TRBD1. The CDR3 has 14 residues. In germline, CDR1 is SEHNR, CDR2 FQNEAQ (reference sequence). V dropped 3 bases and J dropped 7; count of bases not matched to a gene: 2. CDR3 in amino acids: CASSFGQGNSPLHF. In DNA, the CDR3 is TGTGCCAGCAGCTTTGGACAGGGCAATTCACCCCTCCACTTT.

The CDR3 loop is CASKLAASSYEQYF. The CDR3 DNA is TGTGCCAGCAAGCTAGCGGCTAGCTCCTACGAGCAGTACTTC. V gene TRBV27 combines with J gene TRBJ2-7, with TRBD2 matching over 7 bases. This CDR3 spans 14 amino acids. V dropped 7 bases and J dropped 0; count of bases not matched to a gene: 6. Germline CDR1 reads MNHEY; CDR2 reads SMNVEV (reference sequence).

The rearrangement uses TRBV6-6 and TRBJ1-1, with TRBD1 matching 8 bases. V lost 4 bases, J lost 6 bases, and 7 bases stayed unmatched. Germline CDR1 and CDR2: MNHNY and SVGAGI (reference sequence). CDR3 length equals 14 residues. CDR3 DNA sequence: TGTGCCAGCAGTTTGACCAGGGGGCCCGCTGAAGCTTTCTTT. Amino acid sequence: CASSLTRGPAEAFF.

CDR3 sequence: CASSDYLRQGRNTIYF. DNA for the CDR3: TGTGCCAGCAGTGACTACCTGAGACAGGGAAGAAACACCATATATTTT. This chain joins TRBV6-1 and TRBJ1-3; TRBD1 matches 7 bases. The ends lost 3 bases at V and 5 bases at J; junction bases unmatched: 10. The CDR3 spans 16 residues. The germline gives CDR1 MNHNS, CDR2 SASEGT.

The rearrangement links TRBV27 to TRBJ2-7; D is uncertain. Germline V CDR1 and CDR2: MNHEY, SMNVEV (reference sequence). CDR3 size: 17 residues. V was pared by 0 bases and J by 0 bases, with 15 bases between. The CDR3 loop reads CASSLSLGSTSSYEQYF. The CDR3 region has the DNA TGTGCCAGCAGTTTATCCCTAGGATCTACGAGCTCCTACGAGCAGTACTTC.

This clone was seen once. The rearrangement links TRBV28 to TRBJ1-5; D uncertain. Looked up from germline, CDR1 is MDHEN and CDR2 is SYDVKM. Trimming took 2 bases from V and 3 from J, leaving 11 bases between them. CDR3 length equals 15 residues. CDR3 in amino acids: CASSLGQVINQPQHF. DNA for the CDR3: TGTGCCAGCAGTTTAGGGCAGGTTATCAATCAGCCCCAGCATTTT.

V gene TRBV4-1 combines with J gene TRBJ2-7, with 10 nucleotides matching TRBD1. V lost 3 bases, J lost 3 bases, and 8 bases stayed unmatched. Per the germline V gene, CDR1 is MGHRA and CDR2 is YSYEKL. This CDR3 region has 16 residues. DNA of the CDR3: TGCGCCAGCAGCCACGCTGGGGGGGACAGGGGCTACGAGCAGTACTTC. Its protein is CASSHAGGDRGYEQYF.

The chain couples TRBV6-4 to TRBJ2-1; 11 nucleotides align to TRBD2. V was pared by 6 bases and J by 4 bases, with 5 bases of the junction left unmatched. Germline lookup yields CDR1 MRHNA and CDR2 SNTAGT. CDR3 length: 15 residues. The CDR3 spells CASSPTSGEYNEQFF. CDR3 in DNA: TGTGCCAGCAGCCCGACTAGCGGGGAGTACAATGAGCAGTTCTTC.

This chain joins TRBV29-1 and TRBJ2-1; 9 bases map to TRBD1. This CDR3 is 11 amino acids long. J lost 9 bases, V lost 7 bases, and 4 bases had no gene match. In germline, CDR1 is SQVTM, CDR2 ANQGSEA. CDR3 nucleotides: TGCAGCGCTGCGGACAGGGGTGAGCAGTTCTTC. This gives the protein CSAADRGEQFF.

The gene calls are TRBV30 and TRBJ1-1; 7 bases line up with TRBD1. V shed 0 bases, J shed 6 bases, and the junction held 4 bases outside the gene matches. Germline V gene sequence: CDR1 GTSNPN, CDR2 SVGIG (reference sequence). The CDR3 consists of 13 residues. In DNA, the CDR3 is TGTGCCTGGAGTGTGGCGGGACAGCCTGAAGCTTTCTTT. This codes for CAWSVAGQPEAFF.

CDR3 coding DNA: TGTGCCTTCCTAGCGGGAGGAGAGACCCAGTACTTC. Translated: CAFLAGGETQYF. The chain combines TRBV30 with TRBJ2-5; 11 nucleotides line up with TRBD2. Germline CDR1 reads GTSNPN; CDR2 reads SVGIG (reference sequence). The junction had 2 bases not matched to a gene; V was cut back by 7 bases and J by 4 bases. The CDR3 has 12 amino acids.

Worth noting for this clone: A clone one base away is much larger, so this may be a read error. The chain is built from TRBV16 and TRBJ2-7, with 12 bases that match TRBD2. Germline CDR1 reads KGHSY; CDR2 reads FQNENV. Unmatched junction bases numbered 0, after V lost 4 bases and J lost 2 bases. This CDR3 contains 14 residues. DNA for the CDR3: TGTGCCAGCAGCCCTAGCGGGGGGGCCTACGAGCAGTACTTC. Protein: CASSPSGGAYEQYF.

The genes are TRBV10-3 and TRBJ1-5; 7 nucleotides match TRBD1. The CDR3 is 13 amino acids. Trimming cost V 2 bases and J 5 bases; bases outside gene matches: 0. The germline V gene has CDR1 ENHRY and CDR2 SYGVKD. This chain's CDR3 is CAISEDRDQPQHF. The CDR3 DNA sequence: TGTGCCATCAGTGAGGACAGGGATCAGCCCCAGCATTTT.

The CDR3 sequence is CSVPGTSGGSRTDTQYF. CDR3 nucleotides: TGCAGCGTTCCAGGGACTAGCGGGGGATCGCGCACAGATACGCAGTATTTT. The chain has TRBV29-1 and TRBJ2-3, with 14 bases that match TRBD2. V shed 5 bases and J 1 base; nucleotides not matched to a gene: 8. CDR1 and CDR2 (germline): SQVTM, ANQGSEA. The CDR3 runs 17 residues.

The chain combines TRBV11-2 with TRBJ2-7; 8 bases are shared with TRBD1. The CDR3 is 14 amino acids. V shed 4 bases, J shed 5 bases, and the junction held 7 bases outside the gene matches. Germline V gene lookup returns CDR1 SGHAT and CDR2 FQNNGV. The CDR3 protein is CASSSLQGVHEQYF. The CDR3 DNA reads TGTGCCAGCAGCTCCCTACAGGGGGTTCACGAGCAGTACTTC.

V gene TRBV15 combines with J gene TRBJ1-5, with D possibly TRBD1 on 6 matching bases. V dropped 0 bases and J dropped 6 bases, with 12 bases sitting between them. This CDR3 is built from 15 residues. Germline V gives CDR1 LNHNV, CDR2 YYDKDF (reference sequence). CDR3 sequence reads: CATSREGGGGQPQHF. CDR3 sequence (DNA): TGTGCCACCAGCAGAGAAGGGGGGGGCGGTCAGCCCCAGCATTTT.

The gene calls are TRBV6-5 and TRBJ2-3; 14 bases map to TRBD2. Germline loops: CDR1 MNHEY, CDR2 SVGAGI. This CDR3 has 15 residues. V lost 6 bases to trimming and J lost 3 bases; unmatched junction nucleotides: 2. CDR3 in DNA: TGTGCCAGCAGGCGGACTAGCGGGGGGACAGATACGCAGTATTTT. Protein sequence: CASRRTSGGTDTQYF.

This clone was found a few times. The chain links TRBV4-1 to TRBJ2-7; D is possibly TRBD1 (6 bases). The CDR3 covers 14 residues. V was pared by 5 bases and J by 2 bases, with 13 bases between. The germline CDR1 and CDR2 sequences are MGHRA and YSYEKL. The CDR3 loop reads CASSSRTGPYEQYF. The CDR3 bases are TGCGCCAGCAGCTCCCGTACAGGGCCCTACGAGCAGTACTTC.

The chain has TRBV29-1 and TRBJ2-7; 7 bases are shared with TRBD2. Germline V lookup: CDR1 SQVTM, CDR2 ANQGSEA. Trimming cost V 4 bases and J 6 bases; bases outside gene matches: 3. The CDR3 contains 11 residues. This CDR3 is CSVVRGVEQYF. The CDR3 DNA reads TGCAGCGTTGTTCGGGGGGTCGAGCAGTACTTC.